This TCR beta chain was sequenced during a study of shared clonotypes between healthy human individuals. Study-level findings and limits: There were few donors, and this limited the genetic and exposure-history diversity represented. Sampling included only blood; tissue repertoires likely differ. Larger richness was generally estimated for naive than memory subsets.

The method was immunoSEQ multiplex PCR; TCRdb's version includes in-frame clones alone and lacks a portion of them. Counted here are more than 550,000 clones, approximately 90% occurring once; the ten biggest clones make up nearly 25%. Naive CD8 cells comprised CD45RO-negative, CCR7-positively selected cells, excluding terminally differentiated effector memory CD45RA+ cells. The CDR3 spans 15 residues. The germline V gene encodes CDR1 MNHNS and CDR2 SASEGT. V shed 0 bases and J 11 bases; nucleotides not matched to a gene: 13. Notes on this clone: The antigen is not known.

Sequencing input: naive CD8+ T cells sorted from blood. This sequence originates from a man aged 25-45 years in good health. The rearrangement joins TRBV6-1 to TRBJ2-7, with 7 positions matching TRBD1. CDR3 sequence: CASSEAPGETGLKYF. The DNA for the CDR3 is TGTGCCAGCAGTGAAGCGCCAGGGGAGACAGGGTTGAAGTACTTC.